A selection of T cell receptor beta chains follows, all from one sample in a study of cytotoxic CD8 clonotypes in ibrutinib-treated CLL. Profiling relied on immunoSEQ multiplex PCR, and the TCRdb table lists in-frame clones only, not all of them. Here the sample spans 300,000 to 400,000 clones, 60% to 80% being singletons. The sequencing here drew on PBMCs, taken after 36 months of ibrutinib treatment. These receptors all stem from a human donor with chronic lymphocytic leukemia. CDR3s include the opening cysteine and the closing phenylalanine or tryptophan. Fields, in order: clone size, J gene, V gene, D gene, CDR3 protein, CDR3 DNA. D genes are given only for firm matches. Some rows mark clone size as missing; the rest say once, few, many or name a class of expanded clone.

size: .; J: TRBJ2-3; V: TRBV5-4; D: .; CDR3: CASSSDPYTDTQYF; DNA: TGTGCCAGCAGCTCTGACCCTTACACAGATACGCAGTATTTT
size: .; J: TRBJ2-2; V: TRBV19; D: .; CDR3: CASTKEGSRNTGELFF; DNA: TGTGCCAGTACCAAAGAAGGGAGCCGCAACACCGGGGAGCTGTTTTTT
size: .; J: TRBJ2-1; V: TRBV5-4; D: TRBD2; CDR3: CASRGGGRTNEQFF; DNA: TGTGCCAGCAGGGGCGGCGGGAGGACGAATGAGCAGTTCTTC
size: .; J: TRBJ1-1; V: TRBV4-3; D: .; CDR3: CASSSRPPPTEAFF; DNA: TGCGCCAGCAGCTCCAGGCCCCCCCCCACTGAAGCTTTCTTT
size: .; J: TRBJ1-2; V: TRBV12-5; D: TRBD1; CDR3: CASGLPTGGYGYTF; DNA: TGTGCTAGTGGTTTGCCAACAGGGGGGTATGGCTACACCTTC
size: once; J: TRBJ2-1; V: TRBV9; D: .; CDR3: CASSAKLEQSNEQFF; DNA: TGTGCCAGCAGCGCTAAGCTAGAGCAGTCCAATGAGCAGTTCTTC
size: once; J: TRBJ1-1; V: TRBV19; D: TRBD1; CDR3: CASSHGIWAHGTARDTEAFF; DNA: TGTGCCAGTAGTCATGGGATATGGGCACACGGGACAGCGAGGGACACTGAAGCTTTCTTT
size: .; J: TRBJ2-6; V: TRBV18; D: TRBD1; CDR3: CASSPPGQVPSGANVLTF; DNA: TGTGCCAGCTCACCTCCGGGACAGGTACCCTCTGGGGCCAACGTCCTGACTTTC
size: .; J: TRBJ2-3; V: TRBV20-1; D: .; CDR3: CSAQKDKRMYF; DNA: TGCAGTGCTCAGAAGGATAAGCGCATGTATTTT
size: .; J: TRBJ1-1; V: TRBV5-1; D: TRBD1; CDR3: CASRSDRGHEAFF; DNA: TGCGCCAGCAGATCAGACAGGGGACATGAAGCTTTCTTT
size: .; J: TRBJ2-1; V: TRBV4-3; D: TRBD2; CDR3: CARCGQRDHNEQFF; DNA: TGCGCCAGATGCGGGCAGCGGGACCACAATGAGCAGTTCTTC
size: .; J: TRBJ2-7; V: TRBV27; D: .; CDR3: CASSSHRAEQYF; DNA: TGTGCCAGCAGTTCCCACCGGGCGGAGCAGTACTTC
size: .; J: TRBJ2-3; V: TRBV6-5; D: .; CDR3: CASSYRLSVGTDTQYF; DNA: TGTGCCAGCAGTTACCGTTTGTCAGTGGGAACAGATACGCAGTATTTT
size: .; J: TRBJ2-7; V: TRBV19; D: .; CDR3: CASSIRGFSYEQYF; DNA: TGTGCCAGTAGTATAAGAGGGTTTTCCTACGAGCAGTACTTC
size: .; J: TRBJ2-1; V: TRBV18; D: .; CDR3: CASSPHRDNEQFF; DNA: TGTGCCAGCTCACCACACAGGGATAATGAGCAGTTCTTC
size: .; J: TRBJ2-3; V: TRBV5-1; D: .; CDR3: CASSFWDTLDTQYF; DNA: TGCGCCAGCAGCTTCTGGGACACCTTGGATACGCAGTATTTT
size: .; J: TRBJ2-1; V: TRBV6-6; D: TRBD1; CDR3: CASSYFGQGDYNEQFF; DNA: TGTGCCAGCAGTTACTTTGGACAGGGCGATTACAATGAGCAGTTCTTC
size: .; J: TRBJ2-7; V: TRBV4-3; D: TRBD2; CDR3: CASSQSWTSGGGAYEQYF; DNA: TGCGCCAGCAGCCAATCCTGGACTAGCGGGGGGGGAGCCTACGAGCAGTACTTC
size: .; J: TRBJ2-7; V: TRBV6-5; D: .; CDR3: CASSYWGERGAYEQYF; DNA: TGTGCCAGCAGTTACTGGGGGGAACGAGGCGCCTACGAGCAGTACTTC
size: .; J: TRBJ1-5; V: TRBV5-4; D: .; CDR3: CASNLQGVGNQPQHF; DNA: TGTGCCAGCAACTTGCAAGGGGTCGGCAATCAGCCCCAGCATTTT
size: .; J: TRBJ2-7; V: TRBV6-1; D: TRBD1; CDR3: CASSLLRDRAPEQYF; DNA: TGTGCCAGCAGTCTCCTCCGGGACAGGGCTCCCGAGCAGTACTTC
size: .; J: TRBJ1-4; V: TRBV5-8; D: TRBD1; CDR3: CASINRGNEKLFF; DNA: TGTGCCAGCATCAACAGGGGTAATGAAAAACTGTTTTTT
size: .; J: TRBJ1-5; V: TRBV19; D: .; CDR3: CASSITPRQPQHF; DNA: TGTGCCAGTAGTATAACCCCTCGTCAGCCCCAGCATTTT
size: .; J: TRBJ1-6; V: TRBV4-1; D: TRBD1; CDR3: CASSNRQGRDSPLHF; DNA: TGCGCCAGCAGTAACCGACAGGGGCGGGATTCACCCCTCCACTTT
size: .; J: TRBJ2-1; V: TRBV10-2; D: .; CDR3: CASSESGTRVDEQFF; DNA: TGCGCCAGCAGTGAGTCCGGGACCCGGGTAGATGAGCAGTTCTTC
size: .; J: TRBJ1-5; V: TRBV2; D: TRBD1; CDR3: CASSDRSGGIQPQHF; DNA: TGTGCCAGCAGTGATAGGTCAGGGGGCATTCAGCCCCAGCATTTT
size: .; J: TRBJ2-5; V: TRBV5-1; D: TRBD2; CDR3: CASSRYSGRGETQYF; DNA: TGCGCCAGCAGCCGTTATAGCGGGAGGGGGGAGACCCAGTACTTC
size: .; J: TRBJ1-1; V: TRBV27; D: .; CDR3: CASSLFSNTEAFF; DNA: TGTGCCAGCAGTTTATTCTCGAACACTGAAGCTTTCTTT
size: few; J: TRBJ2-2; V: TRBV18; D: .; CDR3: CASSGTGELFF; DNA: TGTGCCAGCTCTGGTACCGGGGAGCTGTTTTTT
size: few; J: TRBJ2-2; V: TRBV4-3; D: .; CDR3: CASSQGSFDTGELFF; DNA: TGCGCCAGCAGCCAAGGGTCTTTTGACACCGGGGAGCTGTTTTTT
size: .; J: TRBJ2-3; V: TRBV5-1; D: .; CDR3: CASSSPGLRTDTQYF; DNA: TGCGCCAGCAGCAGCCCGGGACTTCGCACAGATACGCAGTATTTT
size: .; J: TRBJ1-4; V: TRBV5-1; D: .; CDR3: CASTDSENEKLFF; DNA: TGCGCCAGCACCGACAGCGAAAATGAAAAACTGTTTTTT
size: few; J: TRBJ1-1; V: TRBV5-1; D: TRBD1; CDR3: CASSLAGGLTEAFF; DNA: TGCGCCAGCAGCTTGGCAGGGGGCTTGACTGAAGCTTTCTTT
size: .; J: TRBJ2-2; V: TRBV27; D: .; CDR3: CASSLYGRANTGELFF; DNA: TGTGCCAGCAGTTTATACGGCAGGGCGAACACCGGGGAGCTGTTTTTT
size: few; J: TRBJ2-1; V: TRBV6-5; D: .; CDR3: CASSYYQGINEQFF; DNA: TGTGCCAGCAGTTATTACCAGGGGATCAATGAGCAGTTCTTC
size: .; J: TRBJ2-7; V: TRBV7-3; D: TRBD2; CDR3: CASSLRASGSMTTSYEQYF; DNA: TGTGCCAGCAGCTTAAGGGCTAGCGGGAGTATGACGACCTCCTACGAGCAGTACTTC
size: .; J: TRBJ1-4; V: TRBV9; D: .; CDR3: CASSVGGATNEKLFF; DNA: TGTGCCAGCAGCGTAGGGGGAGCAACTAATGAAAAACTGTTTTTT
size: .; J: TRBJ2-5; V: TRBV7-8; D: .; CDR3: CASSFEPQVGETQYF; DNA: TGTGCCAGCAGCTTCGAGCCTCAGGTGGGAGAGACCCAGTACTTC
size: .; J: TRBJ1-5; V: TRBV18; D: .; CDR3: CASSPIVTGKVSNQPQHF; DNA: TGTGCCAGCTCACCAATAGTAACAGGGAAAGTGAGCAATCAGCCCCAGCATTTT
size: .; J: TRBJ2-1; V: TRBV4-2; D: .; CDR3: CASSQDSPSASEQFF; DNA: TGTGCCAGCAGCCAAGATAGTCCCAGCGCGAGTGAGCAGTTCTTC
size: .; J: TRBJ2-1; V: TRBV7-2; D: .; CDR3: CASSFKRASSYNEQFF; DNA: TGTGCCAGCAGCTTTAAGCGCGCGAGCTCCTACAATGAGCAGTTCTTC
size: few; J: TRBJ2-7; V: TRBV9; D: .; CDR3: CASSVGRDASYEQYF; DNA: TGTGCCAGCAGCGTAGGGCGGGACGCATCCTACGAGCAGTACTTC
size: .; J: TRBJ2-5; V: TRBV7-9; D: .; CDR3: CASSLVAGSSQETQYF; DNA: TGTGCCAGCAGCTTAGTCGCAGGGAGTAGCCAAGAGACCCAGTACTTC
size: .; J: TRBJ2-2; V: TRBV27; D: .; CDR3: CASSLWGVVGELFF; DNA: TGTGCCAGCAGTTTATGGGGGGTTGTTGGGGAGCTGTTTTTT
size: .; J: TRBJ2-3; V: TRBV5-1; D: .; CDR3: CASSFWTATDTQYF; DNA: TGCGCCAGCAGCTTCTGGACTGCCACAGATACGCAGTATTTT
size: .; J: TRBJ2-2; V: TRBV6-6; D: .; CDR3: CASSYGNLGTGELFF; DNA: TGTGCCAGCAGTTACGGGAATCTGGGGACCGGGGAGCTGTTTTTT
size: .; J: TRBJ2-3; V: TRBV5-1; D: TRBD1; CDR3: CASSPQGASRADTQYF; DNA: TGCGCCAGCAGCCCACAGGGGGCCTCCAGGGCAGATACGCAGTATTTT
size: .; J: TRBJ2-7; V: TRBV28; D: .; CDR3: CASSLVGYYEQYF; DNA: TGTGCCAGCAGTTTGGTGGGATACTACGAGCAGTACTTC
size: .; J: TRBJ2-5; V: TRBV7-6; D: .; CDR3: CASSPPTPTQETQYF; DNA: TGTGCCAGCAGCCCCCCCACACCGACGCAAGAGACCCAGTACTTC
size: .; J: TRBJ2-3; V: TRBV13; D: .; CDR3: CASSPRLRADTQYF; DNA: TGTGCCAGCAGCCCCCGGTTGAGGGCGGATACGCAGTATTTT
size: .; J: TRBJ2-5; V: TRBV18; D: TRBD2; CDR3: CASSPSRGEETQYF; DNA: TGTGCCAGCTCACCTTCGCGGGGGGAGGAGACCCAGTACTTC